This T cell receptor beta chain was recovered during a study of shared clonotypes between healthy human individuals. Study conclusions and caveats: Clonotype sharing among donors, it was expected, would be affected by sequencing depth.

Naive CD8 populations comprised CD45RO-negative cells positively selected for CCR7, excluding terminally differentiated effector memory CD45RA+ cells. Recent acute infections and vaccinations were absent in the healthy HIV-negative adult donors. With respect to this clone: The antigen is undetermined.

CDR1 is SGHDT, CDR2 YYEEEE, per germline. This CDR3 region has 12 residues. Trimming pared 3 bases from V and 3 bases from J, leaving 7 bases between. The study ran the assay at deep level. Some clones are missing from TCRdb's copy, which holds only in-frame ones; the method was immunoSEQ multiplex PCR. The sample includes about 2.1 million clones, about 92% of them seen just once. The sequencing input was naive CD8+ T cells from PBMCs. This receptor was taken from a man in his late teens or twenties in good health. Some clones in this sample may be carry-over from other donors' samples. The chain carries TRBV5-6 and TRBJ2-7; weak D call: TRBD1 (6 bases). This chain's CDR3 is CASSSQGYEQYF. CDR3 bases: TGTGCCAGCAGCTCACAGGGCTACGAGCAGTACTTC.